Detailed here is one TCR beta chain. Assay used: immunoSEQ multiplex PCR; TCRdb lists only in-frame clones, some missing. This repertoire shows 150,000 or so clones, roughly 90% found once; its top ten account for approximately 17%. The sample originates from a study of T cell responses to AZD1222 COVID-19 vaccine. CDR1 and CDR2 (germline): GTSNPN, SVGIG (reference sequence). J was trimmed by 3 bases and V by 2 bases; bases with no gene match: 14. The CDR3 loop spans 17 amino acids. The sample was peripheral blood, taken on day 0 of AZD1222 vaccination. The rearrangement links TRBV30 to TRBJ1-1; 8 bases align to TRBD1. This TCR came from an adult in good health. CDR3 in amino acids: CAWSIGTGFVGYTEAFF. DNA of the CDR3: TGTGCCTGGAGTATAGGGACAGGCTTTGTGGGGTACACTGAAGCTTTCTTT.